The rows below give T cell receptor beta chains drawn from one sample of a study of blood T cell repertoires in COVID-19. Profiled with immunoSEQ multiplex PCR; TCRdb holds only in-frame clones, not every one. The sample has 100,000 to 150,000 clones, 70% to 90% seen once. The source material was peripheral blood. The receptors were sampled from a woman aged 80 or over with acute or convalescent COVID-19. CDR3s include the opening cysteine and the closing phenylalanine or tryptophan. The order of the fields is D gene, J gene, clone size, V gene, CDR3 protein, CDR3 DNA. A D gene is named only where the DNA matches it firmly. Size tells how often a clone was seen (once, few, many) or the class of an expanded clone, and some rows leave it out.

d_gene: TRBD1
j_gene: TRBJ2-7
abundance: -
v_gene: TRBV7-9
CDR3aa: CASSLTGYEQYF
CDR3nt: TGTGCCAGCAGCTTGACAGGGTACGAGCAGTACTTC

d_gene: -
j_gene: TRBJ1-3
abundance: -
v_gene: TRBV6-5
CDR3aa: CASRPTVVSGNTIYF
CDR3nt: TGTGCCAGCAGACCGACAGTCGTCTCTGGAAACACCATATATTTT

d_gene: -
j_gene: TRBJ2-5
abundance: -
v_gene: TRBV5-1
CDR3aa: CASSGSSSETQYF
CDR3nt: TGCGCCAGCAGCGGGAGTTCGTCCGAGACCCAGTACTTC

d_gene: -
j_gene: TRBJ1-5
abundance: -
v_gene: TRBV7-2
CDR3aa: CASSPQGWGIPFSNQPQHF
CDR3nt: TGTGCCAGCAGCCCACAGGGATGGGGGATCCCCTTTAGCAATCAGCCCCAGCATTTT

d_gene: -
j_gene: TRBJ2-6
abundance: once
v_gene: TRBV6-5
CDR3aa: CASSTLAGANVLTF
CDR3nt: TGTGCCAGCAGTACCCTAGCTGGGGCCAACGTCCTGACTTTC

d_gene: TRBD2
j_gene: TRBJ2-3
abundance: -
v_gene: TRBV4-2
CDR3aa: CASSQDLTRGLAGTPDTQYF
CDR3nt: TGTGCCAGCAGCCAAGATCTAACGAGAGGGCTAGCGGGGACCCCAGATACGCAGTATTTT

d_gene: TRBD1
j_gene: TRBJ1-1
abundance: -
v_gene: TRBV9
CDR3aa: CASSRTGQLNTEAFF
CDR3nt: TGTGCCAGCAGCCGTACGGGACAGCTGAACACTGAAGCTTTCTTT

d_gene: TRBD1
j_gene: TRBJ2-4
abundance: -
v_gene: TRBV5-1
CDR3aa: CASSLQGTGVDIQYF
CDR3nt: TGCGCCAGCAGCTTGCAGGGGACAGGGGTGGACATTCAGTACTTC

d_gene: TRBD2
j_gene: TRBJ2-5
abundance: -
v_gene: TRBV19
CDR3aa: CASSILAGGPQTQYF
CDR3nt: TGTGCCAGTAGTATTCTAGCGGGAGGGCCACAGACCCAGTACTTC

d_gene: -
j_gene: TRBJ2-6
abundance: -
v_gene: TRBV5-1
CDR3aa: CASSLATAGANVLTF
CDR3nt: TGCGCCAGCAGCTTGGCCACGGCTGGGGCCAACGTCCTGACTTTC

d_gene: TRBD2
j_gene: TRBJ2-7
abundance: -
v_gene: TRBV9
CDR3aa: CASSEGLAEDYEQYF
CDR3nt: TGTGCCAGCAGCGAGGGACTAGCGGAGGACTACGAGCAGTACTTC

d_gene: -
j_gene: TRBJ1-1
abundance: -
v_gene: TRBV7-9
CDR3aa: CASSLTSSYTEAFF
CDR3nt: TGTGCCAGCAGCTTAACGAGTTCTTATACTGAAGCTTTCTTT

d_gene: -
j_gene: TRBJ1-3
abundance: -
v_gene: TRBV6-5
CDR3aa: CASSTRHLSGNTIYF
CDR3nt: TGTGCCAGCAGTACCCGACACCTCTCTGGAAACACCATATATTTT

d_gene: -
j_gene: TRBJ1-1
abundance: -
v_gene: TRBV25-1
CDR3aa: CASSRGTSTEAFF
CDR3nt: TGTGCCAGCAGTAGGGGAACGTCGACTGAAGCTTTCTTT

d_gene: -
j_gene: TRBJ2-1
abundance: -
v_gene: TRBV5-1
CDR3aa: CASSLGPHEQFF
CDR3nt: TGCGCCAGCAGCTTGGGTCCTCATGAGCAGTTCTTC

d_gene: TRBD2
j_gene: TRBJ2-2
abundance: -
v_gene: TRBV27
CDR3aa: CASSHLTAGGLNTGELFF
CDR3nt: TGTGCCAGCAGCCACCTCACAGCGGGGGGGCTCAACACCGGGGAGCTGTTTTTT